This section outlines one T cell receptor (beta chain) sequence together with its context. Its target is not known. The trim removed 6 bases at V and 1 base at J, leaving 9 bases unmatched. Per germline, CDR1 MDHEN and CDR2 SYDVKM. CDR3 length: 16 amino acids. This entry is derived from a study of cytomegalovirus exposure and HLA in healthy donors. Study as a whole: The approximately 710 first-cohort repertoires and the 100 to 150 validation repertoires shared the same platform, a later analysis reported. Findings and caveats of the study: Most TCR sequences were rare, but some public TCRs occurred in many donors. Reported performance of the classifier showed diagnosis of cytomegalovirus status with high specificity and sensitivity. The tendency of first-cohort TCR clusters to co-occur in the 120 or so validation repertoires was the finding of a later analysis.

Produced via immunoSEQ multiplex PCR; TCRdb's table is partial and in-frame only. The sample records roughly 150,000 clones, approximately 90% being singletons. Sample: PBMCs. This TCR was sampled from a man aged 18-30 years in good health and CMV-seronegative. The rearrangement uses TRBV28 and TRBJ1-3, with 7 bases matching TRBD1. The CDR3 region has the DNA TGTGCCAGCAGCCCTGACAGGGAAAGATCTGGAAACACCATATATTTT. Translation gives CASSPDRERSGNTIYF.